These T cell receptor beta chains were read from a single sample in a study of T-cell memory formation after mild COVID-19. TCRdb re-called the 5' RACE reads with MiXCR, one entry per CDR3 protein. The sample shows some 350,000 distinct CDR3 sequences, 10% to 15% of them seen only once. The sequenced sample was PBMCs or a T cell subset sorted from them (not recorded which). The receptors shown here come from a young man who had mild COVID-19 (a few samples of this study predate the infection). Cell type and time point are not known. Both conserved end residues are part of each CDR3. The size of a clone is reported for some rows only, either as once, few or many, or as a class for expanded clones.

v_call clone_size cdr3_length cdr3_aa
TRBV7-9 NA 12 CASAESSYEQYF
TRBV7-8 few 18 CASSGNLLGRGLWNTQYF
TRBV14 NA 16 CASSPWDYPVTDTQYF
TRBV6-2/TRBV6-3 NA 15 CASSEGLRTTYEQYF
TRBV18 few 17 CASSHNRGRGLNAEAFF
TRBV7-9 few 12 CASSREKNEQFF
TRBV7-8 NA 13 CASSLMGGETQYF
TRBV4-3 few 15 CASSQDWRGTDTQYF
TRBV11-2 few 14 CASSADRGHYGYTF
TRBV6-4 few 13 CASSDSSTDQQYF
TRBV20-1 few 12 CSAREGHYGYTF
TRBV10-2 few 13 CASTGGGAYEQYF
TRBV27 many 15 CASSSSGTGDYEQYF
TRBV9 NA 18 CASSAWRGRNSGANVLTF
TRBV10-3 few 13 CATRDRERETQYF
TRBV5-1 many 15 CASSLQRGRTDTQYF
TRBV6-5 NA 13 CASNRHPQETQYF
TRBV7-6 few 15 CASSHLGGRGQPQHF
TRBV20-1 NA 15 CSAIGGAASTDTQYF
TRBV19 NA 14 CASSSPYSNQPQHF
TRBV7-2 few 14 CASSLLVGIHEQFF
TRBV10-3 many 13 CAIRWEGKETQYF
TRBV5-6 NA 11 CASSLGSAAYF
TRBV6-1 NA 17 CASSEARGAGPYNEQFF
TRBV20-1 many 14 CSATTGLMNTEAFF
TRBV9 NA 16 CASSLTSGGVADTQYF